A single TCR beta chain is shown here with its context. Its antigen remains unidentified. Sequenced by immunoSEQ multiplex PCR; TCRdb stores in-frame clones only, minus some. This sample has about 120,000 clones, with more than 80% found just once. V gave up 0 bases and J gave up 9 bases, with 14 bases separating them. Germline V gene sequence: CDR1 LGHDT, CDR2 YNNKEL (reference sequence). The CDR3 has 14 residues. This specimen belongs to a study of T cell responses to AZD1222 COVID-19 vaccine. Study results and limitations: White British ancestry dominated among donors, who included more females, and clonal diversity was possibly underestimated.

Material: peripheral blood, obtained on day 0 of AZD1222 vaccination. This receptor was identified in an adult in good health. The V and J genes are TRBV3-1 (or the pseudogene TRBV3-2) and TRBJ1-1; tentative D call: TRBD1 (5 bases). The DNA of the CDR3 is TGTGCCAGCAGCCAAGACAGGGTCAGTCTTAAAGCTTTCTTT. It encodes CASSQDRVSLKAFF.